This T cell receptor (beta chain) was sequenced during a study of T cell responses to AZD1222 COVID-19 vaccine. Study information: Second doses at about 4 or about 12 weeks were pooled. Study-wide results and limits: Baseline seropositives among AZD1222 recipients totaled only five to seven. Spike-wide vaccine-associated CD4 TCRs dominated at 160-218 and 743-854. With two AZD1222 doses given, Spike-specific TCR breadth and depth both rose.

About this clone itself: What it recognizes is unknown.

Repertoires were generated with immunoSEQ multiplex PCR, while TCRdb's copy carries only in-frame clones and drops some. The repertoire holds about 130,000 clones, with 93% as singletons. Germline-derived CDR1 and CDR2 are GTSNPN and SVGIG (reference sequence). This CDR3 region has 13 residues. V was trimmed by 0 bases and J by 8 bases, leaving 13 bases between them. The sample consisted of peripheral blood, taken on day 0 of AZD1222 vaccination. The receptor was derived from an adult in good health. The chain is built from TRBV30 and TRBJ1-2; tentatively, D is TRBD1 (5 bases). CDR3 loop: CAWSVGQGDGYTF. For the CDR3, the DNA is TGTGCCTGGAGTGTAGGGCAGGGAGACGGCTACACCTTC.